This is a list of T cell receptor beta chains from one sample in a study of cytomegalovirus exposure and HLA in healthy donors. The method was immunoSEQ multiplex PCR; TCRdb's version includes in-frame clones alone and lacks a portion of them. The data hold approximately 220,000 clones, with 75% to 85% observed a single time. Sequenced input: PBMCs. The receptors shown here come from a girl aged 5-17 years in good health and CMV-seronegative. Each CDR3 is given with its conserved first and last residue. Fields, in order: V gene, J gene, clone size, D gene, CDR3 DNA, CDR3 protein. A D gene is named only where the DNA matches it firmly. The size entry is marked missing in some rows and otherwise reads once, few, many or a size class.

v_call: TRBV7-2
j_call: TRBJ1-2
clone_size: .
d_call: .
cdr3_nt: TGTGCCAGCAGCCTACGTCTGGGCTACACCTTC
cdr3_aa: CASSLRLGYTF

v_call: TRBV11-2
j_call: TRBJ2-5
clone_size: once
d_call: TRBD2
cdr3_nt: TGTGCCAGCAGCGCGCGGGGACTAGCGAGAGAGACCCAGTACTTC
cdr3_aa: CASSARGLARETQYF

v_call: TRBV5-4
j_call: TRBJ1-1
clone_size: .
d_call: .
cdr3_nt: TGTGCCAGCAGCTTGGGCGGTTTAGAAGCTTTCTTT
cdr3_aa: CASSLGGLEAFF

v_call: TRBV10-3
j_call: TRBJ1-2
clone_size: .
d_call: .
cdr3_nt: TGTGCCATCAGTGAGTCTTCAGGGGCCCCGAGCTATGGCTACACCTTC
cdr3_aa: CAISESSGAPSYGYTF

v_call: TRBV28
j_call: TRBJ1-1
clone_size: .
d_call: TRBD1
cdr3_nt: TGTGCCAGCAGTTCGGACAGGGCATTGAACACTGAAGCTTTCTTT
cdr3_aa: CASSSDRALNTEAFF

v_call: TRBV2
j_call: TRBJ2-1
clone_size: .
d_call: TRBD1
cdr3_nt: TGTGCCAGCCTTGACCGGGACAGAGCGTTCTTC
cdr3_aa: CASLDRDRAFF

v_call: TRBV6-1
j_call: TRBJ1-2
clone_size: .
d_call: TRBD1
cdr3_nt: TGTGCCAGCAGTCGGGACAGGGGTTATGGCTACACCTTC
cdr3_aa: CASSRDRGYGYTF

v_call: TRBV19
j_call: TRBJ2-2
clone_size: .
d_call: TRBD1
cdr3_nt: TGTGCCCATCCCCCTACAGGGGCGAACACCGGGGAGCTGTTTTTT
cdr3_aa: CAHPPTGANTGELFF

v_call: TRBV9
j_call: TRBJ2-5
clone_size: .
d_call: .
cdr3_nt: TGTGCCAGCAGCGTAGATGCAGGGATGGCAGAGACCCAGTACTTC
cdr3_aa: CASSVDAGMAETQYF

v_call: TRBV18
j_call: TRBJ2-5
clone_size: .
d_call: TRBD2
cdr3_nt: TGTGCCAGCTCACCATGGACTAGCGGGGACCAAGAGACCCAGTACTTC
cdr3_aa: CASSPWTSGDQETQYF

v_call: TRBV5-1
j_call: TRBJ2-7
clone_size: .
d_call: .
cdr3_nt: TGCGCCAGCAGCTTGGAAGGGGCCTACGAGCAGTACTTC
cdr3_aa: CASSLEGAYEQYF

v_call: TRBV29-1
j_call: TRBJ1-1
clone_size: .
d_call: .
cdr3_nt: TGCAGCGTTGCCCCACAGGGAATCTGGACTGAAGCTTTCTTT
cdr3_aa: CSVAPQGIWTEAFF

v_call: TRBV30
j_call: TRBJ1-1
clone_size: .
d_call: TRBD1
cdr3_nt: TGTGCCTGGAGTATACAGGGGGGGAAGACTGAAGCTTTCTTT
cdr3_aa: CAWSIQGGKTEAFF

v_call: TRBV6-4
j_call: TRBJ2-2
clone_size: .
d_call: .
cdr3_nt: TGTGCCAGCAGTGACCCGCATTCCACTAGCCTCGGGGAGCTGTTTTTT
cdr3_aa: CASSDPHSTSLGELFF

v_call: TRBV7-8
j_call: TRBJ1-1
clone_size: .
d_call: TRBD1
cdr3_nt: TGTGCCAGCAGCTACCGACAAAGGACAGGTTCCATGAGTGGGAACACTGAAGCTTTCTTT
cdr3_aa: CASSYRQRTGSMSGNTEAFF

v_call: TRBV28
j_call: TRBJ2-2
clone_size: .
d_call: .
cdr3_nt: TGTGCCAGCGGAGAATGGACCGGGGAGCTGTTTTTT
cdr3_aa: CASGEWTGELFF

v_call: TRBV28
j_call: TRBJ1-1
clone_size: few
d_call: .
cdr3_nt: TGTGCCAGCGGGCTAATGAACACTGAAGCTTTCTTT
cdr3_aa: CASGLMNTEAFF

v_call: TRBV5-1
j_call: TRBJ2-5
clone_size: .
d_call: .
cdr3_nt: TGCGCCAGCAGCCCCCGGGGTAGTGGTGAGACCCAGTACTTC
cdr3_aa: CASSPRGSGETQYF

v_call: TRBV5-1
j_call: TRBJ2-6
clone_size: .
d_call: .
cdr3_nt: TGCGCCAGCATCGGTGCTGGGGCCAACGTCCTGACTTTC
cdr3_aa: CASIGAGANVLTF